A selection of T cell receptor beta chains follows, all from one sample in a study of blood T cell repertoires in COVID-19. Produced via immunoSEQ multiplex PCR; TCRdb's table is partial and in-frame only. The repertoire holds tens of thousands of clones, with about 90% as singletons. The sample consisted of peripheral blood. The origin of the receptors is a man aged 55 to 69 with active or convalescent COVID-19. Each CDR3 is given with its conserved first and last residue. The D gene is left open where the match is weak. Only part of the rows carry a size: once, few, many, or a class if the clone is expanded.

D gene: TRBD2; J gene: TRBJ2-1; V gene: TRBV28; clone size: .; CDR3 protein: CASRPSSGSRGEQFF; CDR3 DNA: TGTGCCAGCAGACCCTCTAGCGGGAGCCGAGGTGAGCAGTTCTTC
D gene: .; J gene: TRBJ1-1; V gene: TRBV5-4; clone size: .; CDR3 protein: CASSLVLGGTEAFF; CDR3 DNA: TGTGCCAGCAGCTTGGTGTTGGGGGGCACTGAAGCTTTCTTT
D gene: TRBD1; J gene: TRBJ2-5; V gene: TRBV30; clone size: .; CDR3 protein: CAWSRGQGVTQYF; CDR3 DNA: TGTGCCTGGAGTCGGGGACAGGGTGTGACCCAGTACTTC
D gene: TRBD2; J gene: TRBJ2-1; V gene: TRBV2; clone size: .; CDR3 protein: CASSLGLAPYNEQFF; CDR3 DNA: TGTGCCAGCAGTCTCGGACTAGCCCCCTACAATGAGCAGTTCTTC
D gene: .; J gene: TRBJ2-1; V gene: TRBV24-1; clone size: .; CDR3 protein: CATSDLQYHEQFF; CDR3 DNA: TGTGCCACCAGTGATTTGCAGTACCATGAGCAGTTCTTC
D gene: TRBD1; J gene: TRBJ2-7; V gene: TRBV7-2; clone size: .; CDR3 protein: CASSPGGSSYEQYF; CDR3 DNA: TGTGCCAGCAGCCCAGGGGGCAGCTCCTACGAGCAGTACTTC
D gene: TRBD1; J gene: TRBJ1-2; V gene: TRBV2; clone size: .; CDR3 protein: CASRGTGKRNGYTF; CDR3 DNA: TGTGCCAGCAGGGGGACAGGTAAACGAAATGGCTACACCTTC
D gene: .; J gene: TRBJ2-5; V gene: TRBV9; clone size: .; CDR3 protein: CASSVGASDQETQYF; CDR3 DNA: TGTGCCAGCAGCGTAGGCGCTAGCGACCAAGAGACCCAGTACTTC
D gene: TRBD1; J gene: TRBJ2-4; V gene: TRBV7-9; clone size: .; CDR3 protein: CASSLGGWGQAPLVNIQYF; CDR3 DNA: TGTGCCAGCAGCTTAGGGGGATGGGGACAGGCCCCATTAGTCAACATTCAGTACTTC
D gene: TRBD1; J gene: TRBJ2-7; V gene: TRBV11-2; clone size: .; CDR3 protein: CASSLPDRTYEQYF; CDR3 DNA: TGTGCCAGCAGCCTACCGGACAGGACCTACGAGCAGTACTTC
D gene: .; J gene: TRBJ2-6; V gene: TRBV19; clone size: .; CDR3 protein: CASTPDILSGANVLTF; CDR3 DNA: TGTGCCAGTACCCCGGACATTCTCTCTGGGGCCAACGTCCTGACTTTC
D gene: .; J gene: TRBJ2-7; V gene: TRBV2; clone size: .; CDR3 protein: CASSGEYEQYF; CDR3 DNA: TGTGCCAGCAGTGGAGAGTACGAGCAGTACTTC
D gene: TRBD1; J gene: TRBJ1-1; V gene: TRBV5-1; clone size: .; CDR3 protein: CASSSTGDTEAFF; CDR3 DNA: TGCGCCAGCAGCTCTACAGGGGACACTGAAGCTTTCTTT
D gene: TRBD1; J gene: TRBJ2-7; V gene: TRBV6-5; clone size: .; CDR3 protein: CATWGQGSSYEQYF; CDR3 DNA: TGTGCAACCTGGGGACAGGGTAGCTCCTACGAGCAGTACTTC
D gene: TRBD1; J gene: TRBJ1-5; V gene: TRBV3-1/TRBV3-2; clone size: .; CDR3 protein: CASSQAGQLNQPQHF; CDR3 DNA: TGTGCCAGCAGCCAAGCGGGACAGCTCAATCAGCCCCAGCATTTT
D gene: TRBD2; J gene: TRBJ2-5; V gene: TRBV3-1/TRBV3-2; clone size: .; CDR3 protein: CASSRRSSGNQETQYF; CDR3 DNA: TGTGCCAGCAGCCGGCGAAGTAGCGGGAACCAAGAGACCCAGTACTTC
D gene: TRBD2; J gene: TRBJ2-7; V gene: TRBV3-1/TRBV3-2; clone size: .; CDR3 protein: CASSTGGLAGEIEQYF; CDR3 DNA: TGTGCCAGCAGCACAGGAGGGCTAGCGGGAGAGATCGAGCAGTACTTC
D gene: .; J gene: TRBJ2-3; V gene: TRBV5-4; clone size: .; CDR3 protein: CASSPAGGDGSDTQYF; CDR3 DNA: TGTGCCAGCAGCCCGGCTGGCGGAGATGGCTCAGATACGCAGTATTTT
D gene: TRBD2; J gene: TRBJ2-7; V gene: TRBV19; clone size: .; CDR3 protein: CASRQTSASYEQYF; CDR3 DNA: TGTGCCAGTAGACAAACTAGCGCGTCCTACGAGCAGTACTTC
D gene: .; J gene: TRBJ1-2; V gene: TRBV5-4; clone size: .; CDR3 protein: CASSFDLGVGGYTF; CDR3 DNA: TGTGCCAGCAGCTTCGACTTAGGGGTTGGGGGCTACACCTTC
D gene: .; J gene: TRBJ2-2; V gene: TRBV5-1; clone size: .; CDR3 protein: CASSSGLANTGELFF; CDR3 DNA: TGCGCCAGCAGCTCGGGACTGGCGAACACCGGGGAGCTGTTTTTT
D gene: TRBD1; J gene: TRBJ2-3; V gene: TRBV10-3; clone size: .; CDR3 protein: CATINNPGQGAADTQYF; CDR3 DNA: TGTGCCACTATAAACAATCCGGGACAGGGGGCTGCAGATACGCAGTATTTT
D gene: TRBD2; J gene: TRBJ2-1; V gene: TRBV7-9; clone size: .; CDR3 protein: CASSYPGLAGVGFFGEQFF; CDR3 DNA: TGTGCCAGCAGCTACCCGGGACTAGCGGGAGTGGGATTTTTCGGTGAGCAGTTCTTC
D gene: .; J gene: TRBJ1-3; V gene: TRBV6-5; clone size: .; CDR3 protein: CASRVYSGNTIYF; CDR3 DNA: TGTGCCAGCAGGGTCTACTCTGGAAACACCATATATTTT
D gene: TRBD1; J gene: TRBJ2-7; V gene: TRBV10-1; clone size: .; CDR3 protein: CASSERTGPYEQYF; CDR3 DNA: TGCGCCAGCAGTGAGCGGACAGGGCCCTACGAGCAGTACTTC
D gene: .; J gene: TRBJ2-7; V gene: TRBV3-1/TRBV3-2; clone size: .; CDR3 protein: CASSPSGRASYEQYF; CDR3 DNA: TGTGCCAGCAGCCCCTCGGGCAGGGCGTCCTACGAGCAGTACTTC
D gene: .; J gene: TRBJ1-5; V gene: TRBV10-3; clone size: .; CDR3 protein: CAISESGNQPQHF; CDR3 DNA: TGTGCCATCAGTGAATCAGGTAATCAGCCCCAGCATTTT
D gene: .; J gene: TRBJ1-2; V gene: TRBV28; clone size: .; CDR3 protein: CAVSDGWYYGYTF; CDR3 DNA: TGTGCCGTTAGTGATGGTTGGTACTATGGCTACACCTTC
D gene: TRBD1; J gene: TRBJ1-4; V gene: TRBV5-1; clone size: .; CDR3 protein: CASSRQGSAGEEKLFF; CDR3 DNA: TGCGCCAGCAGCCGACAGGGTTCCGCCGGAGAGGAAAAACTGTTTTTT
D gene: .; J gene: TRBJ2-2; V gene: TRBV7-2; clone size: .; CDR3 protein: CASSLFQFFTNTGELFF; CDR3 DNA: TGTGCCAGCAGCTTATTTCAGTTTTTTACGAACACCGGGGAGCTGTTTTTT
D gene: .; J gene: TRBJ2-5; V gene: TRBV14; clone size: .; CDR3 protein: CASSQGLAFSQETQYF; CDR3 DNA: TGTGCCAGCAGCCAAGGTCTGGCCTTCTCCCAAGAGACCCAGTACTTC
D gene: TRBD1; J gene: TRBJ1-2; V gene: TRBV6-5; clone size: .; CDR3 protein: CASRLGTGTNYGYTF; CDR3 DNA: TGTGCCAGCAGACTCGGGACAGGCACTAACTATGGCTACACCTTC
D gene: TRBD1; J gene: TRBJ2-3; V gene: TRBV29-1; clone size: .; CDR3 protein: CSVGGTGGITDTQYF; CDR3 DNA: TGCAGCGTTGGAGGGACAGGGGGGATCACAGATACGCAGTATTTT
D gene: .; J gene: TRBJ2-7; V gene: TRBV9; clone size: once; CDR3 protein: CASSVTSDSAPEQYF; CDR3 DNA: TGTGCCAGCAGCGTGACTAGTGACTCTGCGCCGGAGCAGTACTTC
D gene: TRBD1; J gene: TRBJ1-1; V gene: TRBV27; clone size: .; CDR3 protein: CASSAMRTDRGNTEAFF; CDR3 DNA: TGTGCCAGCAGTGCGATGCGTACCGACAGGGGAAACACTGAAGCTTTCTTT
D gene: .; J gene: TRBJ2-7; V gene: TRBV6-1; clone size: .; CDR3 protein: CASSGEEAAAGFYEQYF; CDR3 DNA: TGTGCCAGCAGTGGTGAGGAGGCGGCGGCGGGATTCTACGAGCAGTACTTC